A single TCR beta chain is shown here with its context. Antigen: not known. The protocol was immunoSEQ multiplex PCR, while the TCRdb copy is restricted to in-frame clones and leaves out a portion. The sample consists of roughly 35,000 clones, roughly 84% of them appearing once. The data were obtained in a study of T cells in narcolepsy. Study-wide background: Healthy controls were enrolled alongside patients with narcolepsy type 1 or type 2. Study results and caveats: Autoreactive clone sequences were missing from some blood memory CD4+ repertoires. Reportedly, autoreactive clonotypes were serially detected in patients' blood but not controls'. Comparing one patient's CSF and blood CD4+ clonotypes highlighted HCRT- and TRIB2-specific autoreactive clonotypes.

Sequencing used CD45RA- memory CD4+ T cells from PBMCs. The source is a human donor with narcolepsy.

In nucleotides, the CDR3 is TGTGCCAGCGTCGAGCGGGGGATCTCCTACAATGAGCAGTTCTTC. This codes for CASVERGISYNEQFF. The chain has TRBV7-9 and TRBJ2-1; 8 bases line up with TRBD2. Germline CDR1 and CDR2: SEHNR and FQNEAQ (reference sequence). The CDR3 loop spans 15 amino acids. J lost 0 bases, V lost 8 bases, and 6 bases had no gene match.